This T cell receptor (beta chain) originates from a study of CXCR3-negative and CXCR3-positive naive CD8 T cells. Overall study results and limits: In CXCR3-positive naive cells, the TRB CDR3s were more hydrophobic than in CXCR3-negative naive cells. Surface CD5 matched across naive subsets, and TRB CDR3 properties served to infer TCR strength. Within a donor, both naive subsets shared TRBV-TRBJ usage, unlike memory cells.

The naive CD8+ gate required CD45RO-CCR7+CD27+CD95- phenotype. 5' RACE that incorporated UMI labels was used to prepare the TRB cDNA libraries. Each CDR3 protein gets one entry in TCRdb, which reprocessed the 5' RACE reads and gives no DNA. Recorded for this sample: about 120,000 distinct CDR3 sequences. CDR3 length: 14 residues. The germline V gene encodes CDR1 PRHDT and CDR2 FYEKMQ (reference sequence). On this clonotype: Its antigen remains unidentified.

The V gene is TRBV13, the J gene TRBJ2-7; TCRdb returns TRBD2, unconfirmable since there is no DNA. Material: naive CXCR3+ CD8+ T cells from blood. The subset was: CD45RO-CCR7+CD27+CD95- naive CD8+ T cells expressing CXCR3 (TNR3+). This clonotype originated in a human donor in good health. Some clones in this sample may be carry-over from other donors' samples. The chain's CDR3 is CASSQSGSSYEQYF.